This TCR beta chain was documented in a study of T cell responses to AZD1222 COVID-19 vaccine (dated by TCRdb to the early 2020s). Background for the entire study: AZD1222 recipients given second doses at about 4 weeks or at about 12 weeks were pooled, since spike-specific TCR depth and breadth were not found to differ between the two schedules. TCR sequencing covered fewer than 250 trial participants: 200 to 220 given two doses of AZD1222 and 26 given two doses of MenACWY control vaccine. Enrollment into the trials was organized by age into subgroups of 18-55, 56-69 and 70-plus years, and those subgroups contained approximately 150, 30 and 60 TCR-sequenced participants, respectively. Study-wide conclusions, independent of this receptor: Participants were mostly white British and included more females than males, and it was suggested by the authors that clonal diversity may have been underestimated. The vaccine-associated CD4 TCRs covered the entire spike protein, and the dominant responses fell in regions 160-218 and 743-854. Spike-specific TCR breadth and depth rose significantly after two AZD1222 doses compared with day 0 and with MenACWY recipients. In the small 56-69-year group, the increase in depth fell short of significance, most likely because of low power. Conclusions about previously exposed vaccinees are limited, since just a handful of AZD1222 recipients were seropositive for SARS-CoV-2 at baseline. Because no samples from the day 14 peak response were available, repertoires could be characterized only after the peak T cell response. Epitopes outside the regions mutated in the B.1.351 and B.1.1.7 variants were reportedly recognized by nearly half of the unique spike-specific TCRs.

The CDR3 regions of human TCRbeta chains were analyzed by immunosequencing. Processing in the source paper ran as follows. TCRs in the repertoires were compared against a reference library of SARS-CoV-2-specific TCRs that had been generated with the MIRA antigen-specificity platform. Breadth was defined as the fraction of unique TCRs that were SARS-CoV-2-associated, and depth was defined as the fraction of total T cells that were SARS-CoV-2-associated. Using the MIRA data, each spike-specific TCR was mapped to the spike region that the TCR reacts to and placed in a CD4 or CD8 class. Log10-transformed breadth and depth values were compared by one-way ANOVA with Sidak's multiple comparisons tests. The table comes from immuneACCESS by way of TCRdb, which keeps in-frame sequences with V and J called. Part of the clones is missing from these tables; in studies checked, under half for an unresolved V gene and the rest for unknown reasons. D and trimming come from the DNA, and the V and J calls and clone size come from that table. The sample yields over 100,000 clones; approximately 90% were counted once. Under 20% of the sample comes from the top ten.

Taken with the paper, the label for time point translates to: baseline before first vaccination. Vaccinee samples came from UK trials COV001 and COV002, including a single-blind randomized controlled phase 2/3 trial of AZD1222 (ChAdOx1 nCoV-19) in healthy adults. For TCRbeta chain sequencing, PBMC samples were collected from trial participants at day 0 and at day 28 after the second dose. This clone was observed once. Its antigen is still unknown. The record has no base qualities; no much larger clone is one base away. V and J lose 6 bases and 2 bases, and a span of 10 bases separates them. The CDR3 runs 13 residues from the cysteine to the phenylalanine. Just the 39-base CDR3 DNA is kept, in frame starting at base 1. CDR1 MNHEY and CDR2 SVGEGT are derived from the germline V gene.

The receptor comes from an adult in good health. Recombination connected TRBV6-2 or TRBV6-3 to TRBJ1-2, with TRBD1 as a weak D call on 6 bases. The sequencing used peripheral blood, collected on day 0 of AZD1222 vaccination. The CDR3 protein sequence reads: CASSRTGNYGYTF. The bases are TGTGCCAGCAGCCGAACAGGGAACTATGGCTACACCTTC.